The source of this T cell receptor (beta chain) is a study of cytomegalovirus exposure and HLA in healthy donors. V was clipped by 4 bases and J by 0 bases; unmatched bases: 3. CDR3 size: 16 residues. CDR1 is SGHDN, CDR2 FVKESK, per germline. Both 60 Vbeta primers and 13 Jbeta primers went into the PCR. This table comes from immunoSEQ multiplex PCR, and its TCRdb copy is limited to in-frame clones, with some not included. There are under 200,000 clones in the sample; roughly 86% occur only once, and 3.4% lies in the top ten. The chain links TRBV14 to TRBJ1-1, with 12 bases that match TRBD1. This TCR was recovered from a man in his forties in good health and CMV-seropositive. The specimen sequenced was PBMCs. The CDR3 coding sequence is TGTGCCAGCAGCCCTGGGACAGGGGGCTTGAACACTGAAGCTTTCTTT. It encodes CASSPGTGGLNTEAFF.